A selection of T cell receptor beta chains follows, all from one sample in a study of blood T cell repertoires in COVID-19. Sequencing was performed with immunoSEQ multiplex PCR; in TCRdb, only in-frame clones are kept and a portion is missing. The repertoire holds 410,000 or so clones, with around 86% as singletons. The material sequenced was peripheral blood. Receptors were obtained from a woman in her 30s with active or convalescent COVID-19. Each CDR3 is given with its conserved first and last residue. The order of the fields is CDR3 protein, CDR3 DNA, D gene, clone size, V gene, CDR3 length, J gene. The D gene is left open where the match is weak. Clone size, where shown, is once, few, many, or a class for clones that have expanded.

CDR3: CASSSGTSGTTDTQYF
DNA: TGTGCCAGCAGCTCCGGGACTAGCGGTACCACAGATACGCAGTATTTT
D: TRBD2
size: -
V: TRBV5-4
length: 16
J: TRBJ2-3

CDR3: CASSASGTGGFTEAFF
DNA: TGTGCCAGCAGCGCCTCCGGGACAGGGGGCTTTACTGAAGCTTTCTTT
D: TRBD1
size: -
V: TRBV9
length: 16
J: TRBJ1-1

CDR3: CASSIELVRARSGYTF
DNA: TGTGCCAGTAGTATAGAACTGGTCAGGGCAAGGTCTGGCTACACCTTC
D: -
size: -
V: TRBV19
length: 16
J: TRBJ1-2

CDR3: CSYGVNTEAFF
DNA: TGCAGCTACGGGGTGAACACTGAAGCTTTCTTT
D: -
size: -
V: TRBV29-1
length: 11
J: TRBJ1-1

CDR3: CASRGTPPGEQFF
DNA: TGTGCCAGCAGAGGGACTCCGCCGGGTGAGCAGTTCTTC
D: -
size: -
V: TRBV27
length: 13
J: TRBJ2-1

CDR3: CASSLSRTGPSEQFF
DNA: TGTGCCAGCAGTTTGTCTCGGACAGGTCCTAGTGAGCAGTTCTTC
D: TRBD1
size: -
V: TRBV27
length: 15
J: TRBJ2-1

CDR3: CATRTGPGTGELFF
DNA: TGTGCCACCCGGACAGGGCCGGGCACCGGGGAGCTGTTTTTT
D: TRBD1
size: once
V: TRBV19
length: 14
J: TRBJ2-2

CDR3: CASSLIGTTLSYEQYF
DNA: TGTGCCAGCAGCTTAATTGGGACAACCCTCTCCTACGAGCAGTACTTC
D: -
size: -
V: TRBV7-9
length: 16
J: TRBJ2-7

CDR3: CASSGNSYNEQFF
DNA: TGTGCCAGCAGCGGTAACTCCTACAATGAGCAGTTCTTC
D: -
size: -
V: TRBV6-5
length: 13
J: TRBJ2-1

CDR3: CASSSRRLAGGAGELFF
DNA: TGTGCCAGCAGCTCAAGGCGGCTAGCGGGAGGAGCCGGGGAGCTGTTTTTT
D: TRBD2
size: -
V: TRBV5-6
length: 17
J: TRBJ2-2

CDR3: CASSAQGTNEKLFF
DNA: TGTGCCAGCAGTGCCCAGGGAACTAATGAAAAACTGTTTTTT
D: -
size: -
V: TRBV2
length: 14
J: TRBJ1-4

CDR3: CASRPFGDPQETQYF
DNA: TGTGCCAGTAGACCCTTCGGGGATCCCCAAGAGACCCAGTACTTC
D: -
size: -
V: TRBV19
length: 15
J: TRBJ2-5

CDR3: CATSRTGTATDTQYF
DNA: TGTGCCACCAGCAGGACCGGGACAGCCACAGATACGCAGTATTTT
D: TRBD1
size: -
V: TRBV15
length: 15
J: TRBJ2-3

CDR3: CATSRGGDKDTQYF
DNA: TGTGCCACCAGTCGGGGGGGCGACAAAGATACGCAGTATTTT
D: TRBD2
size: -
V: TRBV24-1
length: 14
J: TRBJ2-3

CDR3: CASSPLGQDPNYGYTF
DNA: TGTGCCAGCAGCCCTCTGGGGCAGGACCCTAACTATGGCTACACCTTC
D: -
size: -
V: TRBV7-6
length: 16
J: TRBJ1-2

CDR3: CASSIVGSTRGGNQPQHF
DNA: TGTGCCAGTAGTATAGTTGGCTCAACCCGAGGTGGCAATCAGCCCCAGCATTTT
D: -
size: few
V: TRBV19
length: 18
J: TRBJ1-5

CDR3: CASSRDSTKGGYTF
DNA: TGTGCCAGCAGCCGGGACAGTACTAAGGGGGGCTACACCTTC
D: TRBD1
size: -
V: TRBV3-1/TRBV3-2
length: 14
J: TRBJ1-2

CDR3: CASSQSLSGRAGEQYF
DNA: TGCGCCAGCAGTCAATCGCTTAGCGGGAGGGCGGGAGAGCAGTACTTC
D: TRBD2
size: -
V: TRBV23-1
length: 16
J: TRBJ2-7

CDR3: CASRSGEDQPQHF
DNA: TGTGCCAGCAGAAGTGGGGAGGACCAGCCCCAGCATTTT
D: -
size: -
V: TRBV4-2
length: 13
J: TRBJ1-5

CDR3: CASSGSGASSYEQYF
DNA: TGTGCCAGCAGTGGGAGCGGGGCCAGCTCCTACGAGCAGTACTTC
D: TRBD2
size: -
V: TRBV2
length: 15
J: TRBJ2-7

CDR3: CASDPVGGGTDTQYF
DNA: TGTGCTAGTGACCCAGTTGGGGGGGGCACAGATACGCAGTATTTT
D: TRBD2
size: -
V: TRBV12-5
length: 15
J: TRBJ2-3

CDR3: CASSSGQGGIQYF
DNA: TGTGCCAGCAGTTCCGGACAGGGGGGCATTCAGTACTTC
D: TRBD1
size: -
V: TRBV6-5
length: 13
J: TRBJ2-4

CDR3: CASSLAAGTSGSYEQFF
DNA: TGTGCCAGCAGCTTAGCCGCTGGGACTAGCGGGAGCTATGAGCAGTTCTTC
D: TRBD2
size: -
V: TRBV7-6
length: 17
J: TRBJ2-1

CDR3: CASSARSGTGYNEQFF
DNA: TGTGCCAGCAGTGCGCGGTCGGGGACAGGCTACAATGAGCAGTTCTTC
D: TRBD1
size: -
V: TRBV6-4
length: 16
J: TRBJ2-1

CDR3: CASSSRGRYTGELFF
DNA: TGTGCCAGTAGTTCGAGGGGGCGTTACACCGGGGAGCTGTTTTTT
D: TRBD1
size: -
V: TRBV19
length: 15
J: TRBJ2-2

CDR3: CASSHVDRTKLFF
DNA: TGTGCCAGCAGCCACGTGGACAGGACGAAACTGTTTTTT
D: TRBD1
size: once
V: TRBV3-1/TRBV3-2
length: 13
J: TRBJ1-4

CDR3: CASSETGGDGAFF
DNA: TGTGCCAGCAGTGAAACAGGGGGGGACGGGGCTTTCTTT
D: TRBD1
size: -
V: TRBV6-1
length: 13
J: TRBJ1-1

CDR3: CASSQTSVNTDTQYF
DNA: TGTGCCAGCAGCCAAACTAGCGTGAACACAGATACGCAGTATTTT
D: TRBD2
size: -
V: TRBV4-2
length: 15
J: TRBJ2-3

CDR3: CASSQVIQLAGGPNTGELFF
DNA: TGTGCCAGCAGCCAAGTAATTCAACTAGCGGGGGGACCCAACACCGGGGAGCTGTTTTTT
D: TRBD2
size: -
V: TRBV3-1/TRBV3-2
length: 20
J: TRBJ2-2